Presented here are 27 T cell receptor beta chains from one specimen sequenced in a study of cytomegalovirus exposure and HLA in healthy donors. PCR primers comprised 60 Vbeta and 13 Jbeta primers. Sequencing was performed with immunoSEQ multiplex PCR; in TCRdb, only in-frame clones are kept and a portion is missing. The table has 210,000 or so clones, about three quarters seen once. Sequencing was carried out using PBMCs. Receptors originate from a boy between 5 and 17 years old in good health and CMV-seronegative.

The chain recombines TRBV9 with TRBJ1-4, with TRBD1 matching 7 bases. Looked up from germline, CDR1 is SGDLS and CDR2 is YYNGEE. The CDR3 extends over 15 amino acids. V gave up 1 base and J gave up 7 bases; unmatched junction bases: 7. CDR3: CASSVNWQGGEKLFF. DNA of the CDR3: TGTGCCAGCAGCGTAAATTGGCAGGGGGGTGAAAAACTGTTTTTT.

The chain recombines TRBV6-5 with TRBJ2-5; the match to TRBD2 covers 7 bases. Germline V gene sequence: CDR1 MNHEY, CDR2 SVGAGI. The CDR3 spans 15 residues. Trimming removed 1 base from V and 5 bases from J; junction bases left unmatched: 7. As DNA, the CDR3 is TGTGCCAGCAGTTACTTCACTAGGGGAGGGGAGACCCAGTACTTC. It translates to CASSYFTRGGETQYF.

Points on this clone: Other DNA sequences in the same sample also yield this CDR3. This chain connects TRBV2 to TRBJ2-7; 8 bases map to TRBD1. Germline lookup yields CDR1 SNHLY and CDR2 FYNNEI. This CDR3 is built from 12 residues. Losses at the gene ends were 6 bases for V and 4 bases for J; bases not matched to a gene: 2. The CDR3 loop is CASRDRAYEQYF. The CDR3 DNA reads as TGTGCCAGCAGGGACAGGGCATACGAGCAGTACTTC.

This rearrangement joins TRBV7-6 to TRBJ1-6; weak D call: TRBD1 (5 bases). CDR3 length: 14 residues. V lost 5 bases to trimming and J lost 5 bases, with 10 bases between them. Per the germline V gene, CDR1 is SGHVS and CDR2 is FNYEAQ. In nucleotides, the CDR3 is TGTGCCAGCAGCCCAGTAGGGGATAATTCACCCCTCCACTTT. Amino acid sequence: CASSPVGDNSPLHF. Filled out from reference TRBV7-6 and TRBJ1-6, the complete variable domain reads GAGVSQSPRYKVTKRGQDVALRCDPISGHVSLYWYRQALGQGPEFLTYFNYEAQQDKSGLPNDRFSAERPEGSISTLTIQRTEQRDSAMYRCASSPVGDNSPLHFGNGTRLTVT.

The chain combines TRBV9 with TRBJ2-3; 11 bases agree with TRBD2. The CDR3 has 19 amino acids. V was pared by 0 bases and J by 2 bases, with 11 bases of the junction left unmatched. Germline V lookup: CDR1 SGDLS, CDR2 YYNGEE. The chain's CDR3 is CASSVATSGLADLTDTQYF. DNA of the CDR3: TGTGCCAGCAGCGTAGCTACTTCGGGACTAGCGGATCTCACAGATACGCAGTATTTT. Combining the CDR3 with reference TRBV9 and TRBJ2-3 gives the whole variable domain DSGVTQTPKHLITATGQRVTLRCSPRSGDLSVYWYQQSLDQGLQFLIQYYNGEERAKGNILERFSAQQFPDLHSELNLSSLELGDSALYFCASSVATSGLADLTDTQYFGPGTRLTVL.

The rearrangement uses TRBV28 and TRBJ2-1; the D gene is possibly TRBD2 (6 bases). This CDR3 is 15 amino acids long. The V end was cut by 2 bases, the J end by 4 bases, with 12 bases between. Germline assignment: CDR1 MDHEN and CDR2 SYDVKM. The CDR3 bases are TGTGCCAGCAGTTTAGCCTTACTAGCTTACAATGAGCAGTTCTTC. Protein: CASSLALLAYNEQFF.

This chain uses TRBV4-1 with TRBJ2-1; maybe TRBD2 (5 bases). CDR1 is MGHRA and CDR2 is YSYEKL in the germline V gene. The germline V and J ends were trimmed by 0 bases and 3 bases, with 15 bases remaining between them. The CDR3 has 17 residues. The CDR3 bases are TGCGCCAGCAGCCAAGAGAGCAGCGGTTCGGTCTACAATGAGCAGTTCTTC. Its protein is CASSQESSGSVYNEQFF.

The chain recombines TRBV6-6 with TRBJ1-2; the D is unclear. The V gene lost 9 bases and the J gene lost 4 bases, with 15 bases spanning the gap. There are 13 residues in the CDR3. The germline gives CDR1 MNHNY, CDR2 SVGAGI (reference sequence). CDR3 coding DNA: TGTGCCAGTCGAACGGGTAATCCCTATGGCTACACCTTC. Translating gives CASRTGNPYGYTF.

This chain connects TRBV6-1 to TRBJ2-4; D call uncertain. In germline, CDR1 is MNHNS, CDR2 SASEGT. V was cut by 2 bases and J by 10 bases, with 6 bases left in between. This CDR3 is built from 11 residues. The CDR3 protein is CASSEMRIQYF. CDR3 coding DNA: TGTGCCAGCAGTGAAATGAGGATTCAGTACTTC.

DNA of the CDR3: TGCGCCAGCAGCTTGGAAGTAGCGGGGGTAAAGCAGTTCTTC. This sequence encodes CASSLEVAGVKQFF. The genes are TRBV5-1 and TRBJ2-1, with 9 bases aligning to TRBD2. Trimming took 0 bases from V and 11 from J; bases not matched to a gene: 6. The CDR3 is made up of 14 amino acids. CDR1 and CDR2 (germline): SGHRS, YFSETQ.

V gene TRBV29-1 combines with J gene TRBJ1-1, with D uncertain. V shed 4 bases and J shed 13 bases, with 28 bases lying between them. This CDR3 comprises 15 residues. Per the germline V gene, CDR1 is SQVTM and CDR2 is ANQGSEA. The CDR3 here is CSVAPSDRHGEESFF. In DNA, the CDR3 is TGCAGCGTTGCCCCTTCCGACCGACACGGGGAGGAAAGTTTCTTT.

This clone has only a few counts. V is TRBV15 and J is TRBJ2-7; the match to TRBD2 covers 9 bases. Germline assignment: CDR1 LNHNV and CDR2 YYDKDF (reference sequence). Trimming took 0 bases from V and 10 from J; bases not matched to a gene: 10. The CDR3 totals 15 residues. CDR3 DNA sequence: TGTGCCACCAGCAGAGATCGAGCTAGCGGGGTAGGCCAGTACTTC. Amino acid sequence: CATSRDRASGVGQYF.

There are a few counts of this clone. The J gene is TRBJ1-1, the V gene TRBV6-6; 12 nucleotides agree with TRBD1. There are 14 residues in the CDR3. CDR1 and CDR2 (germline): MNHNY, SVGAGI (reference sequence). V shed 4 bases, J shed 11 bases, and the junction held 8 bases outside the gene matches. CDR3 DNA: TGTGCCAGCAGTTTCGACCGGGACAGGGGGCTGGCTTTCTTT. Encoded protein: CASSFDRDRGLAFF.

This clone showed up just a few times. The chain recombines TRBV19 with TRBJ2-5; 9 nucleotides agree with TRBD2. Germline V CDR1 and CDR2: LNHDA, SQIVND (reference sequence). This CDR3 has 14 residues. V gave up 3 bases and J gave up 4 bases; unmatched junction bases: 3. In DNA form, the CDR3 reads TGTGCCAGTAGTATCCTAGCGGGGTCAGAGACCCAGTACTTC. This codes for CASSILAGSETQYF.

CDR3 bases: TGTGCCTGGAGTGTACTCGGTCTGACTAAATATTCTGGAAACACCATATATTTT. Translation: CAWSVLGLTKYSGNTIYF. V usage is TRBV30 and J usage is TRBJ1-3; D not certain. The CDR3 length is 18 residues. Trimming shortened V by 0 bases and J by 1 base, and 19 bases separated the two germline ends. CDR1 and CDR2 (germline): GTSNPN, SVGIG (reference sequence).

This clone was found once. V usage is TRBV15 and J usage is TRBJ1-1; D call uncertain. The CDR3 loop spans 17 amino acids. V lost 0 bases and J 2 bases, leaving 16 bases between the germline ends. Germline assignment: CDR1 LNHNV and CDR2 YYDKDF (reference sequence). The CDR3 DNA is TGTGCCACCAGCAGAGATTGGAGTGGAGCGAGAAACACTGAAGCTTTCTTT. Its translation is CATSRDWSGARNTEAFF.

The chain couples TRBV6-1 to TRBJ2-2; D remains ambiguous. The V and J ends lost 4 bases and 0 bases respectively, with 6 bases between them. CDR1 MNHNS and CDR2 SASEGT come from the germline V gene. The CDR3 extends over 14 amino acids. CDR3 sequence (DNA): TGTGCCAGCAGTGCTACTACGAACACCGGGGAGCTGTTTTTT. Translation: CASSATTNTGELFF.

J is TRBJ2-5 and V is TRBV5-1, with 9 bases identical to TRBD1. V lost 0 bases and J lost 5; bases outside the gene matches: 2. The CDR3 consists of 14 residues. Per germline, CDR1 SGHRS and CDR2 YFSETQ. This chain's CDR3 is CASSLEGTGETQYF. The CDR3 DNA sequence: TGCGCCAGCAGCTTGGAAGGGACAGGGGAGACCCAGTACTTC.

The V and J genes are TRBV23-1 and TRBJ2-7; 7 bases align to TRBD2. TRBV23-1 is annotated as an ORF whose role is uncertain. With 3 bases clipped from V and 3 bases from J, the junction kept 5 bases outside the gene matches. This CDR3 is 14 amino acids long. The CDR3 DNA reads as TGCGCCAGCAGTCACAGCGGGAAGTTCTACGAGCAGTACTTC. Protein: CASSHSGKFYEQYF.

V usage is TRBV5-1 and J usage is TRBJ1-1, with a tentative D call TRBD1 (5 bases). V gave up 2 bases and J gave up 2 bases, with 10 bases separating them. The CDR3 is 14 residues long. From germline, CDR1 is SGHRS and CDR2 YFSETQ. The CDR3 bases are TGCGCCAGCAGCTTTAGTAGGGGAAACACTGAAGCTTTCTTT. Its translation: CASSFSRGNTEAFF.

A single count supports this clone. Germline and junction disagree at one end, which may indicate a read error. The J gene is TRBJ2-3, the V gene TRBV7-6, with D possibly TRBD2 on 5 matching bases. This CDR3 comprises 13 residues. Germline V gene data show CDR1 as SGHVS and CDR2 as FNYEAQ. The CDR3 DNA sequence: TGTGCCAGCAGCTTAGCGCCGGAGCGGCCTTGGTTTTTT. Translating gives CASSLAPERPWFF.

V is TRBV2 and J is TRBJ2-2; TRBD1 agrees at 7 bases. V was clipped by 6 bases and J by 3 bases; unmatched bases: 4. There are 14 residues in the CDR3. CDR1 and CDR2 (germline): SNHLY, FYNNEI. The CDR3 DNA reads as TGTGCCAGCAGAGACAGGGCTTACACCGGGGAGCTGTTTTTT. The encoded protein is CASRDRAYTGELFF.

In its sample, this clone was seen a few times. The chain is built from TRBV2 and TRBJ2-7; 14 nucleotides align to TRBD2. The V and J ends lost 6 bases and 3 bases, in that order; junction bases with no gene match: 4. CDR3 length: 15 amino acids. Germline-derived CDR1 and CDR2 are SNHLY and FYNNEI. Written as DNA, the CDR3 is TGTGCCAGCAGGAAGGGGACTAGCGGGAGCTACGAGCAGTACTTC. Its translation: CASRKGTSGSYEQYF. Complete variable domain (other parts from reference TRBV2 and TRBJ2-7): EPEVTQTPSHQVTQMGQEVILRCVPISNHLYFYWYRQILGQKVEFLVSFYNNEISEKSEIFDDQFSVERPDGSNFTLKIRSTKLEDSAMYFCASRKGTSGSYEQYFGPGTRLTVT.

The chain couples TRBV29-1 to TRBJ2-3; D not certain. CDR1 SQVTM and CDR2 ANQGSEA come from the germline V gene. The CDR3 consists of 15 residues. Trimming cost V 3 bases and J 0 bases, with 13 bases left between them. Here the CDR3 DNA reads TGCAGCGTTGAGGGTGGGCTAACGAGCACAGATACGCAGTATTTT. Its protein product is CSVEGGLTSTDTQYF.

The rearrangement joins TRBV29-1 to TRBJ2-7; 13 bases are a match to TRBD2. The germline V gene has CDR1 SQVTM and CDR2 ANQGSEA. V was pared by 6 bases and J by 6 bases, with 14 bases of the junction left unmatched. The CDR3 runs 16 residues. Written as DNA, the CDR3 is TGCAGCGTAGTTACTAGCGGGAGGGCCCCCGGCGGCGAGCAGTACTTC. It codes for CSVVTSGRAPGGEQYF.

The CDR3 DNA is TGTGCCAGCTCCGAGCGGGGGTTATTTGCTCCTAGCAATCAGCCCCAGCATTTT. Its protein product is CASSERGLFAPSNQPQHF. The chain is built from TRBV18 and TRBJ1-5; weak D call: TRBD1 (5 bases). CDR3 size: 18 residues. CDR1 is KGHSH and CDR2 is LQKENI in the germline V gene. Trimming stripped 6 bases from V and 0 bases from J, with 21 bases between.

J is TRBJ1-3 and V is TRBV7-8, with D perhaps matching TRBD1 (6 bases). Germline CDR1 and CDR2: SGHVS and FQNEAQ. The V gene lost 1 base and the J gene lost 3 bases, with 7 bases spanning the gap. The CDR3 spans 14 residues. In DNA form, the CDR3 reads TGTGCCAGCAGCTTAGGGGGGCATGGAAACACCATATATTTT. It codes for CASSLGGHGNTIYF.